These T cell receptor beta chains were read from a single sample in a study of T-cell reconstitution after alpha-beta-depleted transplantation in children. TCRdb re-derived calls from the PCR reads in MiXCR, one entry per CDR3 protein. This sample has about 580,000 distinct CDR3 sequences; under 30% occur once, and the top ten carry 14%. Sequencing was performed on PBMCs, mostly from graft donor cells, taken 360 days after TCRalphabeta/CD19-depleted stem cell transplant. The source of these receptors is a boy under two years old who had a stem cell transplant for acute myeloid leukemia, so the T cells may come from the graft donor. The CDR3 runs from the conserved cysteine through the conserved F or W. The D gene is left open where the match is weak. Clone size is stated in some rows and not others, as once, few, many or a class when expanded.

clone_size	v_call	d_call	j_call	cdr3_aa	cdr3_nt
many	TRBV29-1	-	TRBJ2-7	CSVEGGGGPYEQYF	TGCAGCGTTGAAGGAGGAGGGGGCCCCTACGAGCAGTACTTC
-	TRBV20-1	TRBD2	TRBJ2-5	CSARDWGREGRRRETQYF	TGCAGTGCTAGAGACTGGGGGAGGGAGGGCCGACGGCGGGAGACCCAGTACTTC
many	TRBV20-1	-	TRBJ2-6	CSASETGANVLTF	TGCAGTGCTAGTGAAACTGGGGCCAACGTCCTGACTTTC
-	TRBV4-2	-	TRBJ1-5	CASSQGTGRLSNQPQHF	TGTGCCAGCAGCCAGGGGACGGGTCGACTTAGCAATCAGCCCCAGCATTTT
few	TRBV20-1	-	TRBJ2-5	CSAREGGLETQYF	TGCAGTGCTAGAGAGGGGGGGCTGGAGACCCAGTACTTC
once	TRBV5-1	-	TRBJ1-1	CASSSSTGNTEAFF	TGCGCCAGCAGCTCTTCGACAGGGAACACTGAAGCTTTCTTT
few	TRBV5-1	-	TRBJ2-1	CATGLDEGPYNEQFF	TGCGCCACCGGCTTGGACGAAGGACCCTACAATGAGCAGTTCTTC
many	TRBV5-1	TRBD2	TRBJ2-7	CASSLSSGGRSYEQYF	TGCGCCAGCAGCCTGTCTAGCGGGGGGCGTTCCTACGAGCAGTACTTC
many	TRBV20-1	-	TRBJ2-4	CSAPRADKIIQYF	TGCAGTGCCCCGAGGGCAGACAAAATCATTCAGTACTTC
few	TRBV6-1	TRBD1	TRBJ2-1	CASGGTGGSYNEQFF	TGTGCCAGCGGCGGGACAGGGGGATCCTACAATGAGCAGTTCTTC
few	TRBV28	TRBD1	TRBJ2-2	CASTLQGDTGELFF	TGTGCCAGCACCCTCCAGGGGGATACCGGGGAGCTGTTTTTT
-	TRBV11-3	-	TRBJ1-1	CASSLRQENTEAFF	TGTGCCAGCAGCTTGAGACAGGAGAACACTGAAGCTTTCTTT
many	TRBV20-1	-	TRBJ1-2	CSDDGYTF	TGCAGTGATGATGGCTACACCTTC
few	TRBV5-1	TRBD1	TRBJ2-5	CASSHRQGQETQYF	TGCGCCAGCAGTCATCGACAGGGTCAAGAGACCCAGTACTTC
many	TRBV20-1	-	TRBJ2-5	CSALGRNSGKETQYF	TGCAGTGCTCTCGGCAGGAATAGCGGAAAAGAGACCCAGTACTTC
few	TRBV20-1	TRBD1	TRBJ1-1	CSAYPQGPWDTEAFF	TGCAGTGCTTATCCACAGGGGCCTTGGGACACTGAAGCTTTCTTT
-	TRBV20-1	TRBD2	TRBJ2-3	CSARDLGGGLDTQYF	TGCAGTGCTAGAGATCTCGGGGGGGGCCTCGATACGCAGTATTTT
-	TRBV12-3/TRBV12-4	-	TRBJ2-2	CASTRVRGNTGELFF	TGTGCCAGCACCCGCGTAAGGGGGAACACCGGGGAGCTGTTTTTT
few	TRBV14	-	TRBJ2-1	CASSPQAPGRIGYNEQFF	TGTGCCAGCAGCCCCCAGGCCCCAGGGCGAATAGGGTACAATGAGCAGTTCTTC
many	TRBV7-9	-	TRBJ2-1	CASSLADLEQFF	TGTGCCAGCAGCTTAGCCGACCTTGAGCAGTTCTTC
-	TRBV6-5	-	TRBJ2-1	CASSYADFYNEQFF	TGTGCCAGCAGTTACGCGGACTTCTACAATGAGCAGTTCTTC
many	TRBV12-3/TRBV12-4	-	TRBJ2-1	CASSVSRGGPRNEQFF	TGTGCCAGCAGTGTTAGTAGGGGGGGGCCAAGAAATGAGCAGTTCTTC
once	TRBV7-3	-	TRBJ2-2	CASSPGPDTGELFF	TGTGCCAGCAGCCCGGGCCCGGACACCGGGGAGCTGTTTTTT
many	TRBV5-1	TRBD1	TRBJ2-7	CASSLVQGSYEQYF	TGCGCCAGCAGCTTGGTACAGGGGTCCTACGAGCAGTACTTC
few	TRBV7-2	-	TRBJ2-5	CASSLVVNQETQYF	TGTGCCAGCAGCTTAGTGGTGAACCAAGAGACCCAGTACTTC
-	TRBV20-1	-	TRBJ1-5	CSAKAPTGPDQPQHF	TGCAGTGCCAAGGCGCCCACAGGGCCCGATCAGCCCCAGCATTTT
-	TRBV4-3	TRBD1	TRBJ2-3	CASSQDYRTYRGRTDTQYF	TGCGCCAGCAGCCAAGACTACAGAACGTACAGGGGACGCACAGATACGCAGTATTTT
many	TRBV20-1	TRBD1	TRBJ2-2	CSAPDRTQGSGELFF	TGCAGTGCACCGGACCGCACACAGGGGTCCGGGGAGCTGTTTTTT
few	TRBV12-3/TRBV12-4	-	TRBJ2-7	CASSRPAAIQAPYEQYF	TGTGCCAGCAGTCGCCCCGCCGCGATACAGGCCCCCTACGAGCAGTACTTC
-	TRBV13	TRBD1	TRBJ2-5	CASRGQDQETQYF	TGTGCCAGCAGAGGACAGGACCAAGAGACCCAGTACTTC
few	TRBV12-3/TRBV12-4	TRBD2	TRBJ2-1	CASNPRGLAGPYNEQFF	TGTGCCAGCAACCCTAGGGGACTAGCGGGACCATACAATGAGCAGTTCTTC
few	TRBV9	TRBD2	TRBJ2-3	CASSVLADFPDTQYF	TGTGCCAGCAGCGTTCTAGCGGATTTTCCAGATACGCAGTATTTT
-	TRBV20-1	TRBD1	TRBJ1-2	CSARGDSNYGYTF	TGCAGTGCTAGGGGGGACAGCAACTATGGCTACACCTTC
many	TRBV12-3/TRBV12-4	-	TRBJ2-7	CASSFNDGTKYF	TGTGCCAGCAGTTTTAACGACGGGACAAAGTACTTC
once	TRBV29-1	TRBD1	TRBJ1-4	CSVEEQGLGQAAKLFF	TGCAGCGTTGAAGAACAAGGGCTCGGACAGGCAGCAAAACTGTTTTTT
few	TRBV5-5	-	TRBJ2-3	CASSLWYGTDTQYF	TGTGCCAGCAGCTTATGGTACGGCACAGATACGCAGTATTTT
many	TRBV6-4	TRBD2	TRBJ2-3	CASSDPGTSPLQYF	TGTGCCAGCAGTGATCCCGGGACTAGCCCTCTTCAGTATTTT
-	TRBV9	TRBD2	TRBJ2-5	CASSVSARAGGKETQYF	TGTGCCAGCAGCGTATCGGCCCGAGCGGGGGGTAAAGAGACCCAGTACTTC
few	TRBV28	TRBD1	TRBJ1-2	CASSSHPGTGVPLSYGYTF	TGTGCCAGCAGCTCACACCCCGGGACAGGGGTCCCCCTTAGCTATGGCTACACCTTC
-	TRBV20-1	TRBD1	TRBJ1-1	CSARILDRDHAFF	TGCAGTGCTAGAATATTGGACAGGGACCACGCTTTCTTT
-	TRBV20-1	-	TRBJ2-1	CSARDSGRGAQHEQFF	TGCAGTGCTAGAGATTCAGGGCGGGGTGCCCAGCATGAGCAGTTCTTC
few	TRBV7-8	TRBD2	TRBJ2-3	CASSLPEQTSKGFRDTQYF	TGTGCCAGCAGCTTACCTGAACAGACTAGCAAGGGTTTCAGAGATACGCAGTATTTT
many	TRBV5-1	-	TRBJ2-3	CASSLPGYTDTQYF	TGCGCCAGCAGCCTCCCCGGATACACAGATACGCAGTATTTT
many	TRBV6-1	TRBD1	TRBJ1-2	CASSPPGQVYGYTF	TGTGCCAGCAGCCCACCCGGACAGGTCTATGGCTACACCTTC
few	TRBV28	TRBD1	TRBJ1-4	CASSRDRDRVEKLFF	TGTGCCAGCAGCCGGGACAGGGACCGGGTCGAAAAACTGTTTTTT
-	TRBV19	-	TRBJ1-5	CASSIDSQPQHF	TGTGCCAGTAGTATAGATAGCCAGCCCCAGCATTTT
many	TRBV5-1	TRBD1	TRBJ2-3	CASSLAEGTGLSTDTQYF	TGCGCCAGCAGCTTGGCCGAGGGGACAGGTCTTAGCACAGATACGCAGTATTTT
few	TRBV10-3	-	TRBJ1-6	CAISDQGRLYNSPLHF	TGTGCCATCAGTGACCAGGGGCGTTTGTACAATTCACCCCTCCACTTT
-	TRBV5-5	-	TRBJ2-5	CASSPPARPQETQYF	TGTGCCAGCAGCCCCCCGGCGCGTCCCCAAGAGACCCAGTACTTC
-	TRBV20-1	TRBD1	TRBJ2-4	CCARGRDRGRKNIQYF	TGCTGTGCTAGAGGCAGGGACAGGGGGCGAAAAAACATTCAGTACTTC
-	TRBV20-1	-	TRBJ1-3	CSARGRDQYSGNTIYF	TGCAGTGCTAGAGGCAGGGATCAGTACTCTGGAAACACCATATATTTT
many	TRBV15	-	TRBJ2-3	CATSNRHTDTQYF	TGTGCCACCAGCAACCGGCACACAGATACGCAGTATTTT
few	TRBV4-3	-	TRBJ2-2	CASSQDPGWDTGELFF	TGCGCCAGCAGCCAAGATCCGGGTTGGGACACCGGGGAGCTGTTTTTT